This T cell receptor (beta chain) appears in the sequencing data of a study of Graves' ophthalmopathy and Graves' hyperthyroidism. The study, taken as a whole, reports: In separating ophthalmopathy from stable hyperthyroidism, a 13-signature model achieved nearly 90% sensitivity and approximately 80% specificity. Sensitivity of 65% to 71% and specificity of less than 85% were achieved by the model that predicted ophthalmopathy progression.

Trimming removed 5 bases from V and 5 bases from J, with 22 bases in between. This CDR3 is 16 amino acids long. CDR1 is SGHNT and CDR2 is YYREEE in the germline V gene (reference sequence). Excluded: other autoimmune disease, uncontrolled infection, pregnancy or lactation. Of note for this clonotype: What it binds is unknown.

Amplifying from RNA transcripts, the study obtained TCR beta CDR3 regions. After a first-round RT-PCR with HTBI primers, a second-round multiplex PCR was run. TCRdb analysed the multiplex PCR reads with MiXCR anew, one entry per CDR3 protein. The table shows over a million distinct CDR3 sequences, with about 35% occurring only once. This TCR derives from an adult man with Graves' hyperthyroidism. The chain is built from TRBV5-4 and TRBJ2-5, with D possibly matching TRBD2 (7 bases). The specimen sequenced was peripheral blood or thyroid tissue (not recorded which). The CDR3 protein is CASRRKGGAEVETQYF. The DNA for the CDR3 is TGTGCCAGCAGGCGTAAAGGGGGGGCCGAGGTCGAGACCCAGTACTTC.